The entry that follows covers one TCR beta chain sequence. This clone appeared a few times. Its specific antigen is unknown. Base quality data are lacking; no much larger clone is found one base away. TCRbeta CDR3 regions were amplified from genomic DNA by means of the immunoSEQ Assay, a bias-controlled multiplex PCR. The authors' analysis ran thus. The number of nucleated cells in each sample was estimated from the amplification of reference gene primers within the assay. To quantify the absolute abundance of each unique TCRbeta CDR3 rearrangement, sequence reads were collapsed and filtered. For each sample, productive Simpson clonality was calculated by taking the square root of Simpson's diversity index across productive rearrangements. TCRdb carries this immuneACCESS record with in-frame sequences only. Its versions omit some clonotypes, under half of them owing to an unresolved V gene in the studies checked, with the rest unexplained. D and trimming come from the DNA, and the V and J calls and clone size come from that table. The sample yields 350,000 to 400,000 clones; around 89% were counted once. Less than 1.5% of the sample lies in the top ten.

The data derive from a study of blood T cell repertoires in COVID-19 (TCRdb year 2020). Broadly, across the study: Samples covering the acute and convalescent phases of COVID-19 were provided by collaborators in the United States, Italy and Spain. The material from the prospective study consisted of cDNA or gDNA derived from T cells, B-cell-depleted T cells, or PBMCs. Deeply sampled blood TCRbeta repertoires from subjects exposed to, actively infected with, or recovered from COVID-19 were included in the dataset. A freely available public database, intended as a resource for researchers studying the immune response to SARS-CoV-2, is where the repertoires were released. The samples were drawn from two sources: the first 160 participants of the ongoing ImmuneRACE study, and 1,254 subjects contributed by 6 global collaborators. The sample metadata nearly always contained a de-identified subject ID, COVID-19 status, age in years and sex. Where HLA class I and class II types were available, the types were taken from metadata supplied by the sample provider, not from assay-based typing.

Participants in the prospective study were aged about 18 to 89 years, lived in about two dozen United States geographic areas, and enrolled through a virtual design. In the prospective study, cohorts were assigned on the basis of participant-reported clinical history obtained from a screening survey and a study questionnaire. ImmuneRACE Cohort 3 recovered participants were defined by two consecutive negative NP/OP PCR tests, healthcare professional clearance, or symptom resolution. Mobile phlebotomists in the prospective study collected whole blood, serum and a nasopharyngeal or oropharyngeal swab from every participant. Additional blood draws and questionnaires over an approximately 2-month period could optionally be provided by prospective study participants. Prospective study blood samples were shipped either frozen or at room temperature before DNA extraction. From the cysteine through the phenylalanine, the CDR3 covers 19 amino acids. Left in the record is the CDR3 DNA by itself, 57 bases read in frame from the first base.

The paper's findings and limits, for the study overall: The amount of clinical and demographic metadata varied by source and participant and was provided uncurated.

The receptor was derived from a woman younger than 35 who had recovered from COVID-19. Sequences were obtained from PBMCs or T cells enriched from blood (not recorded which). The chain links TRBV12-2 with TRBJ1-3; the listed D gene, TRBD1, was not tested against the DNA. TRBV12-2 is a pseudogene. The CDR3 here reads CASRLYESGTGNSGNTIYF. The DNA sequence follows: TGTGCAAGTCGCTTATACGAATCCGGGACAGGGAACTCTGGAAACACCATATATTTT.